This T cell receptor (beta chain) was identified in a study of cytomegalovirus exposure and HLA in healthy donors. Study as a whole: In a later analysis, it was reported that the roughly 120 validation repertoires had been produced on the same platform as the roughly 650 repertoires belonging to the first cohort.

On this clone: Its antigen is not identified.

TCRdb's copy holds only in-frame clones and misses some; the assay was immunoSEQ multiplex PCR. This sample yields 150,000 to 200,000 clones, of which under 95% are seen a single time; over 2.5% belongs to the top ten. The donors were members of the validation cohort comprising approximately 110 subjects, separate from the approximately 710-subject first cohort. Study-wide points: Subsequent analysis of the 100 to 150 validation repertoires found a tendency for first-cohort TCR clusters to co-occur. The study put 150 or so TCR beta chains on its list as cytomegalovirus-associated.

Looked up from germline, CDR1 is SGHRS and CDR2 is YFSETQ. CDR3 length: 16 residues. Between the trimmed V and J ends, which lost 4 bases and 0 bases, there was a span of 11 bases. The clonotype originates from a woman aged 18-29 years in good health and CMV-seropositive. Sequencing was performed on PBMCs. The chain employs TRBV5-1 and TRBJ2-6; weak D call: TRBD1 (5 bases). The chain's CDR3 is CASSPVDISGANVLTF. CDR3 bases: TGCGCCAGCAGCCCGGTGGACATCTCTGGGGCCAACGTCCTGACTTTC.